The entry that follows covers one T cell receptor beta chain sequence. The data are from a study of blood T cell repertoires in COVID-19. The overall study: Sources were T cells, B-cell-depleted T cells, or PBMCs; the material itself was cDNA or gDNA.

The germline gives CDR1 SGHRS, CDR2 YFSETQ. This CDR3 has 17 residues. The V segment lost 0 bases and the J segment 0 bases; nucleotides outside the gene matches: 5. Enrolled through a virtual design, the participants were between roughly 18 and 90 years of age and came from 24 US areas. Recovery among Cohort 3 donors was established by two negative PCRs, clearance, or symptom resolution. TCRdb keeps only in-frame clones here, not all; method: immunoSEQ multiplex PCR. This sample yields 390,000 or so clones, of which 85% to 90% are seen a single time; about 9.4% belongs to the top ten. Input material: PBMCs or T cells enriched from blood (not recorded which). The V call is TRBV5-1, the J call TRBJ2-2; 7 bases map to TRBD1. This TCR was recovered from a woman aged 45-65 years who had recovered from COVID-19. In nucleotides, the CDR3 is TGCGCCAGCAGCTTGGCTTGGACAGGCACGAACACCGGGGAGCTGTTTTTT. Translated, it gives CASSLAWTGTNTGELFF.